Listed here are 30 T cell receptor beta chains from one sample, sequenced in a study of breast tumors, draining lymph nodes, adjacent tissues. In TCRdb, the multiplex PCR reads were re-called with MiXCR into one record per CDR3 protein. This sample has about 15,000 distinct CDR3 sequences; around half occur once, and the top ten carry roughly 15%. Sequenced material: tumor-adjacent breast tissue. All receptors come from a female donor with breast cancer. Some clones in this sample may be carry-over from other donors' samples.

This clonotype was picked up many times. This may stem from a read error, because a much larger clone lies one nucleotide away. This rearrangement joins TRBV7-2 to TRBJ2-7; possible D gene TRBD1, 5 bases. The germline V gene encodes CDR1 SGHTA and CDR2 FQGNSA. CDR3 size: 15 residues. V was cut by 3 bases and J by 0 bases, with 12 bases left in between. The DNA of the CDR3 is TGTGCCAGCAGCTTGAACTGGGGCCCCTCCTACGAGCAGTACTTC. Translated: CASSLNWGPSYEQYF.

This clonotype was detected ten times or more. This chain joins TRBV5-8 and TRBJ2-1; 9 bases line up with TRBD2. The CDR3 is made up of 16 amino acids. With 2 bases clipped from V and 8 bases from J, the junction kept 11 bases outside the gene matches. CDR1 is SGHTS and CDR2 is YDEGEE in the germline V gene. The CDR3 sequence is CASSFPAGGYSDEQFF. The CDR3 nucleotides are TGTGCCAGCAGCTTCCCAGCGGGAGGTTATTCCGATGAGCAGTTCTTC.

This clonotype is termed medium-sized. The CDR3 nucleotides read TGTGCCAGCAGCTTAGACGAGACCTACGAGCAGTACTTC. Its protein product is CASSLDETYEQYF. The rearrangement uses TRBV11-3 and TRBJ2-7, with D uncertain. The CDR3 has 13 residues. Trimming removed 0 bases from V and 2 bases from J, with 5 bases in between. Germline loops: CDR1 SGHNT, CDR2 YENEEA.

In this sample, this clonotype turned up once. The chain recombines TRBV2 with TRBJ2-7; D is perhaps TRBD1 or TRBD2 (5 bases each). This CDR3 is built from 13 residues. V shed 8 bases and J shed 0 bases, with 11 bases lying between them. Germline assignment: CDR1 SNHLY and CDR2 FYNNEI. The CDR3 coding sequence is TGTGCCAGCGCCCGGGGCATCTCCTACGAGCAGTACTTC. Translation gives CASARGISYEQYF.

This clonotype was recorded many times. The V and J genes are TRBV6-5 and TRBJ2-2; the match to TRBD2 covers 7 bases. The V gene end was trimmed by 0 bases and the J gene end by 0 bases; junction bases not matched to a gene: 1. Per germline, CDR1 MNHEY and CDR2 SVGAGI. The CDR3 extends over 16 amino acids. The CDR3 DNA follows: TGTGCCAGCAGTTACTCGAGCGGGGCGAACACCGGGGAGCTGTTTTTT. It translates to CASSYSSGANTGELFF.

This clonotype was counted at least ten times. The chain combines TRBV6-2 or TRBV6-3 with TRBJ2-3; the D gene is possibly TRBD1 (6 bases). Trimming removed 8 bases at V and 6 bases at J, with 18 bases between. The CDR3 loop spans 14 amino acids. Germline CDR1 reads MNHEY; CDR2 reads SVGEGT. The CDR3 here is CASQTGPALDTQYF. CDR3 coding DNA: TGTGCCAGCCAAACAGGGCCCGCACTCGATACGCAGTATTTT.

By sample share, this clonotype is medium-sized. The rearrangement links TRBV7-2 to TRBJ2-7; 7 bases map to TRBD1. The CDR3 runs to 13 residues. V lost 3 bases, J lost 6 bases, and 5 bases stayed unmatched. Germline loops: CDR1 SGHTA, CDR2 FQGNSA. CDR3 sequence reads: CASSFEQGREQYF. The CDR3 DNA sequence: TGTGCCAGCAGCTTCGAACAGGGGCGCGAGCAGTACTTC.

This clonotype was seen ten or more times. A read error may explain this, as a much larger clone is one base away. The rearrangement uses TRBV5-1 and TRBJ2-5; the D gene is possibly TRBD2 (6 bases). The CDR3 has 14 amino acids. The V end lost 0 bases, the J end lost 8 bases, and 14 bases lay between the germline ends. Per the germline V gene, CDR1 is SGHRS and CDR2 is YFSETQ. CDR3: CASSLAVGGDTQYF. The CDR3, as DNA: TGCGCCAGCAGCTTGGCCGTGGGAGGTGACACCCAGTACTTC.

The sample holds many counts of this clonotype. This may be a read error: a much more frequent sequence differs by one nucleotide. The chain has TRBV5-6 and TRBJ2-3; 9 bases map to TRBD2. The CDR3 spans 16 residues. V was pared by 0 bases and J by 7 bases, with 9 bases of the junction left unmatched. Germline V gives CDR1 SGHDT, CDR2 YYEEEE. The CDR3 protein is CASSLGRPAGGHTQYF. CDR3 coding DNA: TGTGCCAGCAGCTTGGGGAGGCCCGCGGGAGGGCATACGCAGTATTTT.

Judged by abundance, this clonotype is large. The chain carries TRBV9 and TRBJ2-1, with D possibly being TRBD1 (6 bases). Trimming stripped 4 bases from V and 3 bases from J, with 11 bases between. The CDR3 totals 14 residues. Germline V gene data show CDR1 as SGDLS and CDR2 as YYNGEE. CDR3 DNA sequence: TGTGCCAGCAGCATCCTGGACAGCTACAATGAGCAGTTCTTC. It translates to CASSILDSYNEQFF.

This chain joins TRBV6-1 and TRBJ2-7; TRBD2 agrees at 7 bases. This CDR3 region has 13 residues. J lost 2 bases, V lost 6 bases, and 4 bases had no gene match. Germline CDR1 reads MNHNS; CDR2 reads SASEGT. The CDR3 here is CASRWGGTYEQYF. In DNA, the CDR3 is TGTGCCAGCAGATGGGGGGGGACCTACGAGCAGTACTTC.

The gene calls are TRBV10-2 and TRBJ1-2; TRBD1 might be the D (5 bases). The CDR3 loop spans 14 amino acids. The germline CDR1 and CDR2 sequences are WSHSY and SAAADI. With 6 bases removed from V and 0 bases from J, the gap between germline ends came to 11 bases. CDR3 coding DNA: TGCGCCAGCAGGCCAGGGATAGCTAACTATGGCTACACCTTC. It translates to CASRPGIANYGYTF.

By share of the sample, this clonotype is medium-sized (0.01 to 0.1%). A much larger clone lies a single base off, so this may be a read error. CDR3 loop: CASSLPIRTSSGTGELFF. CDR3 DNA sequence: TGTGCCAGCAGTCTTCCCATCCGTACTAGCAGTGGCACCGGGGAGCTGTTTTTT. The chain employs TRBV6-6 and TRBJ2-2, with D possibly matching TRBD2 (6 bases). This CDR3 is built from 18 residues. V shed 5 bases and J shed 4 bases, with 23 bases lying between them. The V gene's germline CDR1 is MNHNY and CDR2 SVGAGI (reference sequence).

This chain links TRBV7-2 with TRBJ1-2, with 8 positions matching TRBD1. Germline V gene lookup returns CDR1 SGHTA and CDR2 FQGNSA. V dropped 3 bases and J dropped 4; count of bases not matched to a gene: 4. The CDR3 sequence is 14 residues long. As DNA, the CDR3 is TGTGCCAGCAGCTTCGGACAGGGAGGCTATGGCTACACCTTC. Protein product: CASSFGQGGYGYTF.

The chain has TRBV7-9 and TRBJ2-7; D is possibly TRBD2 (6 bases). The CDR3 consists of 14 residues. Trimming took 4 bases from V and 0 from J, leaving 10 bases between them. The germline CDR1 and CDR2 sequences are SEHNR and FQNEAQ (reference sequence). CDR3 sequence: CASSWDSLSYEQYF. In DNA form, the CDR3 reads TGTGCCAGCAGCTGGGACTCGCTCTCCTACGAGCAGTACTTC.

This clonotype was seen ten or more times. V gene TRBV5-8 combines with J gene TRBJ2-3; 11 nucleotides line up with TRBD2. Germline assignment: CDR1 SGHTS and CDR2 YDEGEE. The junction had 14 bases not matched to a gene; V was cut back by 4 bases and J by 4 bases. CDR3 length equals 18 residues. The DNA of the CDR3 is TGTGCCAGCAGCGGTAGCGGGAGGGCCGGGGGATGGGCAGATACGCAGTATTTT. Its translation: CASSGSGRAGGWADTQYF.

With regard to this clonotype: This is likely a read error, given that the CDR3 carries no conserved phenylalanine or tryptophan at its end. The limits of the CDR3 on the DNA are not certain, so only TCRdb's listed CDR3 is given. The rearrangement links TRBV9 to TRBJ2-1; the table's D call, TRBD2, was not checked against the DNA. Germline loops: CDR1 SGDLS, CDR2 YYNGEE. The CDR3 is 13 residues long, ends included. Here the CDR3 reads CASSVDGLEGQFS.

The sample holds one count of this clonotype. The chain carries TRBV7-8 and TRBJ1-5; maybe TRBD1 (5 bases). Germline assignment: CDR1 SGHVS and CDR2 FQNEAQ. Deletions cut 0 bases from V and 6 bases from J, with 9 bases between. This CDR3 region has 14 residues. CDR3 DNA sequence: TGTGCCAGCAGCTTAGCGCAGGGCGGTCAGCCCCAGCATTTT. Protein sequence: CASSLAQGGQPQHF.

The chain joins TRBV6-5 to TRBJ2-1; 9 bases line up with TRBD2. J gave up 2 bases and V 11 bases, and 10 bases lay outside the gene matches. CDR1 MNHEY and CDR2 SVGAGI come from the germline V gene. The CDR3 runs to 15 residues. CDR3: CACTRAGGAYNEQFF. The CDR3 bases are TGTGCCTGCACCCGAGCGGGAGGCGCCTACAATGAGCAGTTCTTC.

The table lists this clonotype with a few counts. The chain employs TRBV9 and TRBJ2-7; D unclear. This CDR3 is built from 13 residues. V was shortened by 3 bases and J by 1 base, with 8 bases between the two germline ends. Per germline, CDR1 SGDLS and CDR2 YYNGEE. This CDR3 reads CASSGAPSYEQYF. CDR3 nucleotides: TGTGCCAGCAGCGGAGCGCCATCCTACGAGCAGTACTTC.

This clonotype was observed many times. The chain recombines TRBV9 with TRBJ2-1; a weak D match, TRBD1 (5 bases). This CDR3 is 13 amino acids long. CDR1 is SGDLS, CDR2 YYNGEE, per germline. V shed 1 base and J shed 8 bases, with 10 bases lying between them. The CDR3 here is CASSVKGFDEQFF. The CDR3 DNA is TGTGCCAGCAGCGTAAAGGGGTTCGATGAGCAGTTCTTC.

At least ten counts were recorded for this clonotype. This sequence may be a read error, since a much larger clone differs from it by one base. The V gene is TRBV6-5, the J gene TRBJ2-3; 8 nucleotides agree with TRBD1. The CDR3 is 13 residues long. After removal of 6 bases from V and 14 bases from J, the junction contained 13 bases not matched to a gene. The germline V gene has CDR1 MNHEY and CDR2 SVGAGI. CDR3 region: CASSPSQGAVRYF. Here the CDR3 DNA reads TGTGCCAGCAGCCCGTCTCAGGGGGCCGTAAGGTATTTT.

The V call is TRBV12-3 or TRBV12-4, the J call TRBJ2-5, with D perhaps matching TRBD1 or TRBD2 (5 bases each). The germline V and J ends were trimmed by 6 bases and 7 bases, with 21 bases remaining between them. This CDR3 region has 15 residues. CDR3 protein: CASSRRDLGDTTQYF. CDR3 coding DNA: TGTGCCAGCAGCCGCAGGGACCTGGGGGATACGACCCAGTACTTC.

The chain has TRBV29-1 and TRBJ2-3; D gene uncertain. This CDR3 comprises 13 residues. Germline CDR1 reads SQVTM; CDR2 reads ANQGSEA. The V end lost 3 bases, the J end lost 3 bases, and 10 bases lay between the germline ends. CDR3 in DNA: TGCAGCGTTGACCAGTGGGATACAGATACGCAGTATTTT. Amino acid sequence: CSVDQWDTDTQYF.

The chain has TRBV7-2 and TRBJ1-2, with 9 bases matching TRBD1. The CDR3 is 15 amino acids. Germline CDR1 and CDR2: SGHTA and FQGNSA. The junction had 7 bases not matched to a gene; V was cut back by 0 bases and J by 8 bases. CDR3 region: CASSLAPGQGRGYTF. CDR3 in DNA: TGTGCCAGCAGCTTAGCTCCGGGACAGGGAAGGGGCTACACCTTC.

This clonotype was seen once. The J gene is TRBJ2-5, the V gene TRBV24-1; D unresolved. CDR3 length: 13 residues. Deletions cut 4 bases from V and 0 bases from J, with 5 bases between. Per the germline V gene, CDR1 is KGHDR and CDR2 is SFDVKD. The CDR3 DNA reads TGTGCCACCAGTGAAGGGAACCAAGAGACCCAGTACTTC. This encodes CATSEGNQETQYF.

The chain has TRBV2 and TRBJ2-1; D is uncertain. Trimming removed 7 bases from V and 6 bases from J, with 13 bases in between. This CDR3 is 13 amino acids long. Germline V gene sequence: CDR1 SNHLY, CDR2 FYNNEI. CDR3 residues: CASNAKVVNEQFF. The CDR3 DNA follows: TGTGCCAGCAATGCGAAAGTGGTCAATGAGCAGTTCTTC.

Concerning this clonotype itself: A much larger clone sits a single nucleotide away, making a read error possible. The chain carries TRBV28 and TRBJ1-2, with D maybe TRBD1 (6 bases). This CDR3 has 18 residues. Germline V gene data show CDR1 as MDHEN and CDR2 as SYDVKM. Trimming left V 4 bases short and J 0 bases short, with 21 bases between. CDR3 region: CASSSPGTRQWANYGYTF. CDR3 in DNA: TGTGCCAGCAGTTCGCCCGGGACAAGACAATGGGCTAACTATGGCTACACCTTC.

To note about this clonotype: The junction shows a germline mismatch at one end, possibly a read error. The chain links TRBV7-8 to TRBJ2-2; tentatively, D is TRBD2 (5 bases). There are 11 residues in the CDR3. CDR1 and CDR2 (germline): SGHVS, FQNEAQ. CDR3 sequence: CASGYTGVLFF. DNA of the CDR3: TGTGCCAGCGGATACACCGGGGTGCTGTTTTTT.

The chain uses TRBV3-1 and TRBJ1-1; D gene uncertain. The CDR3 extends over 14 amino acids. Trimming removed 3 bases at V and 5 bases at J, with 13 bases between. Germline values: CDR1 LGHDT, CDR2 YNNKEL (reference sequence). This CDR3 is CASSQGTVGTEAFF. In DNA form, the CDR3 reads TGTGCCAGCAGCCAGGGTACGGTTGGGACTGAAGCTTTCTTT.